This is a list of T cell receptor beta chains from one sample in a study of cytomegalovirus exposure and HLA in healthy donors. Generated by immunoSEQ multiplex PCR, the TCRdb table keeps only in-frame clones and is missing some. The sample comprises about 210,000 clones, approximately 80% of which are singletons, and about 3.1% rests with the top ten. The sample taken for sequencing was PBMCs. The source is a man aged 30 to 39 in good health and CMV-seronegative. The CDR3 runs from the conserved cysteine through the conserved F or W. Fields, in order: J gene, V gene, clone size, D gene, CDR3 protein, CDR3 DNA. D genes are given only for firm matches. Clone size, where shown, is once, few, many, or a class for clones that have expanded.

j_gene: TRBJ2-3; v_gene: TRBV15; abundance: NA; d_gene: NA; CDR3aa: CATSSELTQYF; CDR3nt: TGTGCCACCAGCAGTGAACTTACGCAGTATTTT
j_gene: TRBJ2-5; v_gene: TRBV15; abundance: NA; d_gene: TRBD1; CDR3aa: CATSSQDRVWGETQYF; CDR3nt: TGTGCCACCAGCTCCCAGGACAGGGTTTGGGGGGAGACCCAGTACTTC
j_gene: TRBJ1-4; v_gene: TRBV6-1; abundance: NA; d_gene: NA; CDR3aa: CASSEWGGGEKLFF; CDR3nt: TGTGCCAGCAGTGAATGGGGGGGCGGTGAAAAACTGTTTTTT
j_gene: TRBJ2-1; v_gene: TRBV5-1; abundance: NA; d_gene: TRBD1; CDR3aa: CASTRTGPNEQFF; CDR3nt: TGCGCCAGCACAAGGACAGGGCCCAATGAGCAGTTCTTC
j_gene: TRBJ2-1; v_gene: TRBV5-4; abundance: NA; d_gene: NA; CDR3aa: CASSRPGQVFNEQFF; CDR3nt: TGTGCCAGCAGCCGGCCGGGACAAGTATTCAATGAGCAGTTCTTC
j_gene: TRBJ2-5; v_gene: TRBV13; abundance: NA; d_gene: NA; CDR3aa: CASSSLAYQETQYF; CDR3nt: TGTGCCAGCAGCTCACTAGCTTACCAAGAGACCCAGTACTTC
j_gene: TRBJ2-7; v_gene: TRBV6-5; abundance: NA; d_gene: NA; CDR3aa: CASSAGHEQYF; CDR3nt: TGTGCCAGCAGTGCGGGCCATGAGCAGTACTTC
j_gene: TRBJ1-3; v_gene: TRBV10-3; abundance: NA; d_gene: NA; CDR3aa: CAISLSSGNTIYF; CDR3nt: TGTGCCATCAGCCTGAGCTCTGGAAACACCATATATTTT
j_gene: TRBJ2-7; v_gene: TRBV5-4; abundance: NA; d_gene: TRBD1; CDR3aa: CASSLTGQTYEQYF; CDR3nt: TGTGCCAGCAGCCTTACGGGACAGACCTACGAGCAGTACTTC
j_gene: TRBJ2-3; v_gene: TRBV4-3; abundance: NA; d_gene: TRBD1; CDR3aa: CASSVVPPGQGADTQYF; CDR3nt: TGCGCCAGCTCTGTCGTCCCCCCGGGACAGGGGGCAGATACGCAGTATTTT
j_gene: TRBJ2-7; v_gene: TRBV2; abundance: NA; d_gene: TRBD1; CDR3aa: CASWGTGGNEQYF; CDR3nt: TGTGCCAGCTGGGGGACAGGGGGCAACGAGCAGTACTTC
j_gene: TRBJ2-3; v_gene: TRBV18; abundance: NA; d_gene: NA; CDR3aa: CASSPKDTQYF; CDR3nt: TGTGCCAGCTCACCCAAAGATACGCAGTATTTT
j_gene: TRBJ1-5; v_gene: TRBV5-5; abundance: few; d_gene: NA; CDR3aa: CASSLDTNNQPQHF; CDR3nt: TGTGCCAGCAGCTTGGACACAAACAATCAGCCCCAGCATTTT
j_gene: TRBJ2-1; v_gene: TRBV6-6; abundance: NA; d_gene: NA; CDR3aa: CASSLDYENEQFF; CDR3nt: TGTGCCAGCAGTCTGGACTACGAGAATGAGCAGTTCTTC
j_gene: TRBJ2-3; v_gene: TRBV11-1; abundance: NA; d_gene: TRBD2; CDR3aa: CASSLGRGTSGALQYF; CDR3nt: TGTGCCAGCAGCTTGGGAAGGGGGACTAGCGGGGCCCTGCAGTATTTT
j_gene: TRBJ2-7; v_gene: TRBV28; abundance: NA; d_gene: NA; CDR3aa: CASSLSWRTVNEQYF; CDR3nt: TGTGCCAGCAGTTTAAGTTGGAGGACAGTAAACGAGCAGTACTTC
j_gene: TRBJ2-7; v_gene: TRBV7-9; abundance: NA; d_gene: NA; CDR3aa: CASSSTGPEQYF; CDR3nt: TGTGCCAGCAGCTCAACAGGGCCCGAGCAGTACTTC
j_gene: TRBJ1-5; v_gene: TRBV28; abundance: NA; d_gene: NA; CDR3aa: CASSLRGQPQHF; CDR3nt: TGTGCCAGCAGTTTGCGCGGACAGCCCCAGCATTTT
j_gene: TRBJ1-6; v_gene: TRBV28; abundance: few; d_gene: TRBD1; CDR3aa: CASSSNSGTGMNSPLHF; CDR3nt: TGTGCCAGCAGTTCTAATTCAGGGACAGGGATGAATTCACCCCTCCACTTT
j_gene: TRBJ1-4; v_gene: TRBV28; abundance: few; d_gene: TRBD1; CDR3aa: CASSSWTGTNEKLFF; CDR3nt: TGTGCCAGCAGTTCTTGGACAGGGACTAATGAAAAACTGTTTTTT
j_gene: TRBJ2-1; v_gene: TRBV7-6; abundance: NA; d_gene: TRBD1; CDR3aa: CASSPWDRGTEQFF; CDR3nt: TGTGCCAGCAGCCCCTGGGACAGGGGAACTGAGCAGTTCTTC
j_gene: TRBJ1-1; v_gene: TRBV29-1; abundance: few; d_gene: NA; CDR3aa: CSVEAVGEGNTEAFF; CDR3nt: TGCAGCGTTGAAGCGGTGGGGGAGGGAAACACTGAAGCTTTCTTT
j_gene: TRBJ2-3; v_gene: TRBV5-4; abundance: NA; d_gene: NA; CDR3aa: CASSSGGGIADTQYF; CDR3nt: TGTGCCAGCAGCTCGGGAGGGGGCATCGCAGATACGCAGTATTTT
j_gene: TRBJ2-3; v_gene: TRBV5-1; abundance: NA; d_gene: TRBD2; CDR3aa: CASSPETSGGAGDTQYF; CDR3nt: TGCGCCAGCAGCCCAGAAACTAGCGGGGGGGCTGGGGATACGCAGTATTTT
j_gene: TRBJ2-7; v_gene: TRBV28; abundance: NA; d_gene: NA; CDR3aa: CASRPPPPAYEQYF; CDR3nt: TGTGCCAGCAGACCCCCACCTCCGGCCTACGAGCAGTACTTC
j_gene: TRBJ1-6; v_gene: TRBV7-8; abundance: NA; d_gene: TRBD1; CDR3aa: CASSLDRTGVSPLHF; CDR3nt: TGTGCCAGCAGCTTAGACCGGACAGGGGTTTCACCCCTCCACTTT
j_gene: TRBJ2-7; v_gene: TRBV18; abundance: few; d_gene: NA; CDR3aa: CASSQTDYEQYF; CDR3nt: TGTGCCAGCTCACAGACAGACTACGAGCAGTACTTC
j_gene: TRBJ2-7; v_gene: TRBV9; abundance: NA; d_gene: TRBD2; CDR3aa: CASSVAGGAGEQYF; CDR3nt: TGTGCCAGCAGCGTTGCGGGGGGGGCGGGAGAGCAGTACTTC
j_gene: TRBJ2-7; v_gene: TRBV11-3; abundance: NA; d_gene: TRBD2; CDR3aa: CASSRGLGYEQYF; CDR3nt: TGTGCCAGCAGCCGGGGACTAGGGTACGAGCAGTACTTC
j_gene: TRBJ2-3; v_gene: TRBV6-5; abundance: NA; d_gene: TRBD2; CDR3aa: CASSLAGGITDTQYF; CDR3nt: TGTGCCAGCAGTTTAGCGGGGGGGATCACAGATACGCAGTATTTT
j_gene: TRBJ2-5; v_gene: TRBV5-4; abundance: NA; d_gene: TRBD1; CDR3aa: CASSNPGGAIETQYF; CDR3nt: TGTGCCAGCAGCAATCCAGGGGGCGCGATAGAGACCCAGTACTTC
j_gene: TRBJ2-5; v_gene: TRBV6-1; abundance: few; d_gene: NA; CDR3aa: CASSEGMVRARETQYF; CDR3nt: TGTGCCAGCAGTGAGGGTATGGTCAGGGCCCGAGAGACCCAGTACTTC
j_gene: TRBJ1-2; v_gene: TRBV5-6; abundance: NA; d_gene: NA; CDR3aa: CASSLGQLYGYTF; CDR3nt: TGTGCCAGCAGCTTAGGACAGCTCTATGGCTACACCTTC
j_gene: TRBJ2-6; v_gene: TRBV15; abundance: NA; d_gene: NA; CDR3aa: CATIPGQYSGANVLTF; CDR3nt: TGTGCCACCATCCCAGGTCAATACTCTGGGGCCAACGTCCTGACTTTC
j_gene: TRBJ2-1; v_gene: TRBV9; abundance: few; d_gene: TRBD2; CDR3aa: CASSVSGGAYEQFF; CDR3nt: TGTGCCAGCAGCGTTAGCGGGGGGGCCTATGAGCAGTTCTTC
j_gene: TRBJ2-5; v_gene: TRBV11-2; abundance: NA; d_gene: NA; CDR3aa: CASSLLREGSGGTQYF; CDR3nt: TGTGCCAGCAGCCTCCTCCGGGAAGGCTCCGGCGGGACCCAGTACTTC
j_gene: TRBJ1-4; v_gene: TRBV4-2; abundance: NA; d_gene: NA; CDR3aa: CASGDRGLGGRNEKLFF; CDR3nt: TGTGCCAGCGGAGACAGAGGGTTGGGGGGGAGAAATGAAAAACTGTTTTTT
j_gene: TRBJ2-1; v_gene: TRBV13; abundance: NA; d_gene: TRBD1; CDR3aa: CASSSDRGPYNEQFF; CDR3nt: TGTGCCAGCAGCTCGGACAGGGGGCCCTACAATGAGCAGTTCTTC
j_gene: TRBJ2-7; v_gene: TRBV7-8; abundance: once; d_gene: TRBD1; CDR3aa: CASRNPGQGVEQYF; CDR3nt: TGTGCCAGCAGGAATCCGGGACAGGGGGTCGAGCAGTACTTC
j_gene: TRBJ2-5; v_gene: TRBV7-9; abundance: NA; d_gene: TRBD1; CDR3aa: CASSLDRGETQYF; CDR3nt: TGTGCCAGCAGCTTAGACAGGGGTGAGACCCAGTACTTC
j_gene: TRBJ2-5; v_gene: TRBV28; abundance: NA; d_gene: NA; CDR3aa: CASSLRQGETQYF; CDR3nt: TGTGCCAGCAGTTTGCGGCAGGGGGAGACCCAGTACTTC
j_gene: TRBJ1-2; v_gene: TRBV28; abundance: few; d_gene: NA; CDR3aa: CASSSGQSNYGYTF; CDR3nt: TGTGCCAGCAGTTCCGGACAGTCTAACTATGGCTACACCTTC
j_gene: TRBJ1-5; v_gene: TRBV28; abundance: NA; d_gene: NA; CDR3aa: CASSRWTATHGPQHF; CDR3nt: TGTGCCAGCAGTCGCTGGACAGCCACGCATGGGCCCCAGCATTTT
j_gene: TRBJ1-2; v_gene: TRBV4-1; abundance: NA; d_gene: NA; CDR3aa: CASSQGQVLSYGYTF; CDR3nt: TGCGCCAGCAGCCAAGGTCAAGTCCTGAGCTATGGCTACACCTTC
j_gene: TRBJ1-2; v_gene: TRBV27; abundance: NA; d_gene: TRBD1; CDR3aa: CASSLAAGGSYGYTF; CDR3nt: TGTGCCAGCAGTTTGGCGGCAGGGGGGAGCTATGGCTACACCTTC
j_gene: TRBJ2-5; v_gene: TRBV5-8; abundance: few; d_gene: TRBD2; CDR3aa: CASSLLAGGKETQYF; CDR3nt: TGTGCCAGCAGCTTACTAGCGGGGGGAAAAGAGACCCAGTACTTC
j_gene: TRBJ1-5; v_gene: TRBV27; abundance: NA; d_gene: TRBD1; CDR3aa: CASSSGQGYQPQHF; CDR3nt: TGTGCCAGCAGTTCGGGACAGGGATATCAGCCCCAGCATTTT
j_gene: TRBJ2-7; v_gene: TRBV5-6; abundance: NA; d_gene: NA; CDR3aa: CASRLIGSSYEQYF; CDR3nt: TGTGCCAGCAGGCTGATCGGGAGCTCCTACGAGCAGTACTTC
j_gene: TRBJ1-1; v_gene: TRBV13; abundance: NA; d_gene: NA; CDR3aa: CASSLRSNTEAFF; CDR3nt: TGTGCCAGCAGCTTACGGTCGAACACTGAAGCTTTCTTT
j_gene: TRBJ2-1; v_gene: TRBV7-2; abundance: NA; d_gene: TRBD2; CDR3aa: CASSEGLALYNEQFF; CDR3nt: TGTGCCAGCAGCGAGGGACTAGCGCTCTACAATGAGCAGTTCTTC
j_gene: TRBJ1-2; v_gene: TRBV29-1; abundance: NA; d_gene: TRBD1; CDR3aa: CSVPAGRGTGGYTF; CDR3nt: TGCAGCGTCCCTGCGGGCAGGGGGACGGGTGGCTACACCTTC
j_gene: TRBJ2-7; v_gene: TRBV4-1; abundance: NA; d_gene: NA; CDR3aa: CASSPEEQGNYEQYF; CDR3nt: TGCGCCAGCAGCCCCGAAGAACAGGGTAACTACGAGCAGTACTTC
j_gene: TRBJ2-3; v_gene: TRBV4-1; abundance: NA; d_gene: TRBD1; CDR3aa: CASSQEGGGTDTQYF; CDR3nt: TGCGCCAGCAGCCAAGAAGGGGGCGGCACAGATACGCAGTATTTT
j_gene: TRBJ2-2; v_gene: TRBV7-6; abundance: NA; d_gene: NA; CDR3aa: CASSSHGQGGTGELFF; CDR3nt: TGTGCCAGCAGCTCTCATGGGCAGGGTGGGACCGGGGAGCTGTTTTTT
j_gene: TRBJ2-5; v_gene: TRBV5-1; abundance: NA; d_gene: TRBD1; CDR3aa: CASGTGGQETQYF; CDR3nt: TGCGCCAGCGGAACAGGGGGCCAAGAGACCCAGTACTTC
j_gene: TRBJ1-5; v_gene: TRBV9; abundance: NA; d_gene: NA; CDR3aa: CAINMRSVYSNQPQHF; CDR3nt: TGTGCCATCAACATGAGGAGTGTCTATAGCAATCAGCCCCAGCATTTT
j_gene: TRBJ2-7; v_gene: TRBV6-6; abundance: NA; d_gene: TRBD1; CDR3aa: CASRPGQPYEQYF; CDR3nt: TGTGCCAGCAGGCCGGGACAGCCTTACGAGCAGTACTTC
j_gene: TRBJ1-2; v_gene: TRBV19; abundance: NA; d_gene: TRBD1; CDR3aa: CASTHGTVRGYTF; CDR3nt: TGTGCCAGTACCCACGGGACAGTCAGAGGCTACACCTTC
j_gene: TRBJ1-5; v_gene: TRBV21-1; abundance: NA; d_gene: NA; CDR3aa: CASSKEGVGCNQPQHF; CDR3nt: TGTGCCAGCAGCAAAGAAGGGGTCGGTTGCAATCAGCCCCAGCATTTT